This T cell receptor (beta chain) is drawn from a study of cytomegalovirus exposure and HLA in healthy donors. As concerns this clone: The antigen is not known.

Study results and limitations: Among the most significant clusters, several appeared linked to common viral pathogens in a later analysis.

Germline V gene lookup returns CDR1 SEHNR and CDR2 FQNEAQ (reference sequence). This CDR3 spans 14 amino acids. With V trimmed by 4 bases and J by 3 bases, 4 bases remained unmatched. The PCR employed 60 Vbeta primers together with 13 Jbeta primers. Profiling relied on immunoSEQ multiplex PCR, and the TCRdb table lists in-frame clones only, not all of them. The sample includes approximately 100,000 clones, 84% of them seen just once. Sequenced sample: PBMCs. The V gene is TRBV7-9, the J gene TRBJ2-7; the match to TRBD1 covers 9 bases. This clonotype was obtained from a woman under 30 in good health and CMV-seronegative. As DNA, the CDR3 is TGTGCCAGCAGCTCACCGGGACAGGGCTACGAGCAGTACTTC. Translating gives CASSSPGQGYEQYF. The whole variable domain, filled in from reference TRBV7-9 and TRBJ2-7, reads DTGVSQNPRHKITKRGQNVTFRCDPISEHNRLYWYRQTLGQGPEFLTYFQNEAQLEKSRLLSDRFSAERPKGSFSTLEIQRTEQGDSAMYLCASSSPGQGYEQYFGPGTRLTVT.